Presented here are 8 T cell receptor beta chains from one specimen sequenced in a study of T-cell reconstitution after alpha-beta-depleted transplantation in children. Unique molecular identifiers were incorporated into the prepared TCRbeta library. TCRdb re-derived calls from the PCR reads in MiXCR, one entry per CDR3 protein. The table lists 380,000 or so distinct CDR3 sequences, 10% to 15% of them singletons, with roughly 4.5% in the top ten. This material consisted of PBMCs, taken from the stem cell graft. These receptors originate from a human donor who donated a stem cell graft to a child with Fanconi anemia.

V gene TRBV6-5 combines with J gene TRBJ1-2, with TRBD1 matching 7 bases. Germline V gene data show CDR1 as MNHEY and CDR2 as SVGAGI. The CDR3 is 12 amino acids. Trimming at V came to 8 bases and at J to 8 bases, leaving 8 bases not matched to a gene. The CDR3 protein is CASGEGARGYTF. The CDR3 DNA reads TGTGCCAGCGGCGAGGGGGCAAGAGGCTACACCTTC.

The gene calls are TRBV2 and TRBJ1-5; no clear D. CDR3 length: 13 amino acids. V was clipped by 4 bases and J by 3 bases, with 7 bases between them. Germline CDR1 and CDR2: SNHLY and FYNNEI. The CDR3 DNA reads TGTGCCAGCAGTGGGGAAGCCAATCAGCCCCAGCATTTT. Translated, it gives CASSGEANQPQHF.

This clonotype was seen at least ten times. The gene calls are TRBV20-1 and TRBJ2-3; a weak D match, TRBD1 (5 bases). The CDR3 contains 13 residues. CDR1 DFQATT and CDR2 SNEGSKA come from the germline V gene (reference sequence). Trimming shortened V by 6 bases and J by 2 bases, and 12 bases separated the two germline ends. This CDR3 is CSALQDITDTQYF. DNA of the CDR3: TGCAGTGCCTTACAGGACATCACAGATACGCAGTATTTT.

This chain uses TRBV20-1 with TRBJ2-2; D might be TRBD2 (5 bases). Germline V gene sequence: CDR1 DFQATT, CDR2 SNEGSKA (reference sequence). The CDR3 runs 14 residues. The germline V and J ends were trimmed by 0 bases and 6 bases, with 11 bases remaining between them. CDR3 protein: CSARDPSGAGELFF. The CDR3 DNA reads as TGCAGTGCTAGAGATCCCTCCGGGGCCGGGGAGCTGTTTTTT.

This clonotype was detected a few times. The V call is TRBV11-3, the J call TRBJ1-1, with D unresolved. The V and J ends lost 5 bases and 1 base respectively, with 11 bases between them. This CDR3 is built from 14 residues. CDR1 is SGHNT and CDR2 is YENEEA in the germline V gene. CDR3 protein: CASSGPDQNTEAFF. Here the CDR3 DNA reads TGTGCCAGCAGCGGTCCGGACCAGAACACTGAAGCTTTCTTT.

This clonotype was observed a few times. An end of the junction does not agree with germline; a read error may underlie this. The genes are TRBV5-1 and TRBJ2-7, with D possibly TRBD1 on 5 matching bases. The CDR3 totals 12 residues. The germline CDR1 and CDR2 sequences are SGHRS and YFSETQ. The CDR3 reads CASSFQGYEQYF. CDR3 nucleotides: TGTGCCAGCAGCTTTCAGGGTTACGAGCAGTACTTC.

This clonotype was observed a handful of times. For the CDR3, the DNA is TGTGCCAGTAGTACGATACGGGGGGGCACAGATACGCAGTATTTT. Its translation: CASSTIRGGTDTQYF. This chain joins TRBV19 and TRBJ2-3, with TRBD2 matching 7 bases. This CDR3 region has 15 residues. Germline assignment: CDR1 LNHDA and CDR2 SQIVND (reference sequence). V was pared by 4 bases and J by 1 base, with 5 bases of the junction left unmatched. Combining the CDR3 with reference TRBV19 and TRBJ2-3 gives the whole variable domain DGGITQSPKYLFRKEGQNVTLSCEQNLNHDAMYWYRQDPGQGLRLIYYSQIVNDFQKGDIAEGYSVSREKKESFPLTVTSAQKNPTAFYLCASSTIRGGTDTQYFGPGTRLTVL.

The rearrangement joins TRBV12-3 or TRBV12-4 to TRBJ1-1; D is ambiguous. This CDR3 comprises 16 residues. Trimming shortened V by 6 bases and J by 0 bases, and 17 bases separated the two germline ends. CDR3 region: CASSPGPMPMNTEAFF. The CDR3 DNA reads as TGTGCCAGCAGCCCAGGACCGATGCCAATGAACACTGAAGCTTTCTTT.